This T cell receptor beta chain derives from a study of blood T cell repertoires in COVID-19. The method was immunoSEQ multiplex PCR; TCRdb's version includes in-frame clones alone and lacks a portion of them. Of about 200,000 clones listed, roughly 87% are singletons. The germline V and J ends were trimmed by 4 bases and 1 base, with 10 bases remaining between them. This CDR3 region has 14 residues. Germline V gene lookup returns CDR1 SEHNR and CDR2 FQNEAQ (reference sequence). The clonotype comes from a man aged 35 to 55 with active or convalescent COVID-19. This sequence joins TRBV7-9 and TRBJ1-1; D is unresolved. The sample comprised peripheral blood. This CDR3 reads CASSSTEKNTEAFF. The CDR3 nucleotides read TGTGCCAGCAGCTCGACGGAGAAGAACACTGAAGCTTTCTTT.